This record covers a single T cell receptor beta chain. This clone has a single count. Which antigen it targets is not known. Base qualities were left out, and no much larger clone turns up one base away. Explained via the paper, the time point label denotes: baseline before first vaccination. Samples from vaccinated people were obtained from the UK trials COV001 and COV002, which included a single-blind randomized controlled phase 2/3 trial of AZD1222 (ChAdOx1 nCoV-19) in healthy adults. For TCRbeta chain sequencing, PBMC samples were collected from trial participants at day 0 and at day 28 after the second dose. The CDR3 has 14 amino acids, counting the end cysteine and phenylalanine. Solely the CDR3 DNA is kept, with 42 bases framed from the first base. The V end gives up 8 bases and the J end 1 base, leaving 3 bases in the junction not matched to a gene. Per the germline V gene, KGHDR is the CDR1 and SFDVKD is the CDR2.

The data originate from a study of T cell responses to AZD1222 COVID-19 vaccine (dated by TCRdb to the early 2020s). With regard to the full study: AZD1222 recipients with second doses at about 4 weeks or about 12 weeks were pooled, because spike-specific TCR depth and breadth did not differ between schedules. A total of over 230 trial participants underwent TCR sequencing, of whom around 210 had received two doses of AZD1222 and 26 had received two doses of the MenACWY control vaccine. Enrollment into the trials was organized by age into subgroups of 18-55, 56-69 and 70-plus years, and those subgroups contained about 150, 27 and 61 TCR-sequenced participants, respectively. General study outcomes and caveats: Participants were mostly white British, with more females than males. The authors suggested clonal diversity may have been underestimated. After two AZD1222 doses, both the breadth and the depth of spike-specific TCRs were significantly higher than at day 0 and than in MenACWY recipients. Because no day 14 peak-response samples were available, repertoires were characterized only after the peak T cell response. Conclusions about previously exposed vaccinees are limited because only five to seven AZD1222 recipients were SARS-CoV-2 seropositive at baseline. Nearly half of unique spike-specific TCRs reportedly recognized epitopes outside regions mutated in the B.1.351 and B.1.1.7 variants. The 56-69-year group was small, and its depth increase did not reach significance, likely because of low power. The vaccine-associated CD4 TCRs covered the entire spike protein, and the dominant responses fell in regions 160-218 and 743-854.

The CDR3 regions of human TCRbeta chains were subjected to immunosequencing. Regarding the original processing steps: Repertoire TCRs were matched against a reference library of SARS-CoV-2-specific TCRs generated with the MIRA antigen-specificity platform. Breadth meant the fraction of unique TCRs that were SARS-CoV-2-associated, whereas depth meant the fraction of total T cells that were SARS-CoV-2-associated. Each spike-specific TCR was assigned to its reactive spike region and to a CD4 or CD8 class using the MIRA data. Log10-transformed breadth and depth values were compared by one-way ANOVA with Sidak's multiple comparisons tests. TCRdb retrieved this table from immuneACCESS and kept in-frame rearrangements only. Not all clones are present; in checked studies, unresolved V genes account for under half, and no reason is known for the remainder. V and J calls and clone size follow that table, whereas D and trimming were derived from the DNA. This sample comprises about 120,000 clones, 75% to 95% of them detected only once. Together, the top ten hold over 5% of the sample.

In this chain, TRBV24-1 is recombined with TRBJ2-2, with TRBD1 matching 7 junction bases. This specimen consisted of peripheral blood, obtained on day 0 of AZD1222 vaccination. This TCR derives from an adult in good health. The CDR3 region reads CATNGTVNTGELFF. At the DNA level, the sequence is TGTGCCACCAACGGGACAGTGAACACCGGGGAGCTGTTTTTT.